Listed below are T cell receptor beta chains from one sample, sequenced in a study of cytomegalovirus exposure and HLA in healthy donors. The protocol was immunoSEQ multiplex PCR, while the TCRdb copy is restricted to in-frame clones and leaves out a portion. This sample carries some 56,000 clones, with 10% to 15% going to the ten biggest clones. The sample taken for sequencing was PBMCs. Source of these receptors: a woman aged 25 to 39 in good health and CMV-seropositive. Each CDR3 is given with its conserved first and last residue. Each record gives: D gene, V gene, J gene, CDR3 protein, CDR3 DNA. D genes are given only for firm matches.

-	TRBV6-4	TRBJ1-1	CASSGEDVNTEAFF	TGTGCCAGCAGTGGGGAGGACGTGAACACTGAAGCTTTCTTT
-	TRBV5-1	TRBJ2-1	CASSLTGAGRGDEQFF	TGCGCCAGCAGCTTAACAGGGGCGGGAAGAGGGGATGAGCAGTTCTTC
-	TRBV5-4	TRBJ2-3	CASSLFYMGVGDTQYF	TGTGCCAGCAGCTTGTTTTACATGGGAGTGGGGGATACGCAGTATTTT
-	TRBV6-1	TRBJ1-5	CASSEVGTGGNQPQHF	TGTGCCAGCAGCGAAGTCGGGACGGGAGGGAATCAGCCCCAGCATTTT
TRBD1	TRBV10-3	TRBJ2-2	CAISGNTGTGATGELFF	TGTGCCATCAGTGGGAATACCGGGACAGGGGCCACCGGGGAGCTGTTTTTT
-	TRBV14	TRBJ1-5	CASSLRGVDNQPQHF	TGTGCCAGCAGCCTCCGCGGGGTGGACAATCAGCCCCAGCATTTT
TRBD2	TRBV19	TRBJ2-1	CASSTPGLVEQFF	TGTGCCAGTAGTACCCCGGGACTAGTGGAGCAGTTCTTC
-	TRBV6-5	TRBJ1-4	CATFKRGVEKLFF	TGTGCCACCTTCAAGCGGGGAGTTGAAAAACTGTTTTTT
-	TRBV30	TRBJ2-7	CAWSGAYEQYF	TGTGCCTGGAGTGGCGCCTACGAGCAGTACTTC
-	TRBV5-1	TRBJ2-5	CASSSGSPQETQYF	TGCGCCAGCAGCTCGGGGAGCCCCCAAGAGACCCAGTACTTC
-	TRBV6-1	TRBJ2-7	CASNWRGQYEQYF	TGTGCCAGCAATTGGCGGGGCCAATACGAGCAGTACTTC
-	TRBV5-1	TRBJ2-7	CASSLAVGPGEQYF	TGCGCCAGCAGCTTGGCCGTAGGGCCGGGGGAGCAGTACTTC
TRBD1	TRBV5-5	TRBJ1-2	CASSLTGTGGKYGYTF	TGTGCCAGCAGCTTAACCGGGACAGGGGGCAAGTATGGCTACACCTTC
-	TRBV5-1	TRBJ2-1	CASSLEQVSYNEQFF	TGCGCCAGCAGCTTGGAACAGGTATCCTACAATGAGCAGTTCTTC
-	TRBV6-5	TRBJ2-2	CASSYTGTGELFF	TGTGCCAGCAGTTACACGGGCACCGGGGAGCTGTTTTTT
TRBD2	TRBV4-2	TRBJ2-1	CASSQEVAGVYNEQFF	TGTGCCAGCAGCCAAGAGGTAGCGGGGGTGTACAATGAGCAGTTCTTC
-	TRBV11-2	TRBJ2-5	CASSPQQGRETQYF	TGTGCCAGCAGCCCTCAACAGGGGAGGGAGACCCAGTACTTC
TRBD1	TRBV7-3	TRBJ1-5	CQGGTGSVWPQHF	TGCCAGGGGGGAACAGGATCCGTCTGGCCCCAGCATTTT
-	TRBV5-4	TRBJ2-5	CASSLEDIGYQETQYF	TGTGCCAGCAGCTTGGAGGACATAGGATACCAAGAGACCCAGTACTTC
-	TRBV6-1	TRBJ1-1	CASSADGGNTEAFF	TGTGCCAGCAGTGCTGACGGGGGGAACACTGAAGCTTTCTTT
-	TRBV5-1	TRBJ2-7	CASSFDGSGEDEQYF	TGCGCCAGCAGCTTCGATGGTAGTGGGGAGGACGAGCAGTACTTC
TRBD1	TRBV30	TRBJ1-1	CAWSALRTGGAFF	TGTGCCTGGAGTGCCCTACGAACAGGGGGAGCTTTCTTT
-	TRBV6-6	TRBJ1-1	CASSPGLGGTEAFF	TGTGCCAGCAGCCCTGGACTGGGCGGCACTGAAGCTTTCTTT
TRBD2	TRBV18	TRBJ2-7	CASSPGPGGLEQYF	TGTGCCAGCTCACCGGGGCCGGGGGGGCTCGAGCAGTACTTC
TRBD1	TRBV29-1	TRBJ1-1	CSTRTGGTEAFF	TGCAGCACCCGGACAGGAGGCACTGAAGCTTTCTTT
-	TRBV9	TRBJ1-1	CASSNPRVEDFF	TGTGCCAGCAGCAACCCCCGGGTTGAAGATTTCTTT